Given below is one T cell receptor beta chain in context. The target antigen is unknown. The treatment: oral pan-JAK inhibitor, 5-10 mg twice daily. In alopecia areata patients, both lesional scalp punch biopsies and peripheral blood were collected. This CDR3 has 12 amino acids. Germline CDR1 and CDR2: LNHDA and SQIVND (reference sequence). Trimming pared 9 bases from V and 4 bases from J, leaving 10 bases between. This entry is derived from a study of CD8+ T cells in alopecia areata. As for the study in general: Treated patients were dosed with oral tofacitinib, taking 5 to 10 mg twice daily. Study observations and caveats: A great number of expanded lesional clones endured in scalp and blood during tofacitinib. Mouse data revealed clearer TCR sharing than patient data did, a gap possibly tied to HLA.

Following extraction, RNA underwent reverse transcription to cDNA, which served as the sequencing template. Assay used: immunoSEQ multiplex PCR; TCRdb lists only in-frame clones, some missing. The table lists 190,000 or so clones, about 60% of them singletons. This clonotype was obtained from a human donor with alopecia areata. V gene TRBV19 combines with J gene TRBJ1-5, with D unresolved. Sequencing used CD8+ T cells sorted from blood, obtained at week 24, from a patient treated with tofacitinib. In DNA form, the CDR3 reads TGTGCCAGCCGTACAGAAAATCAGCCCCAGCATTTT. Translated: CASRTENQPQHF.